These T cell receptor beta chains were read from a single sample in a study of blood T cell repertoires in COVID-19. Clones were sequenced by immunoSEQ multiplex PCR, and TCRdb holds only the in-frame ones, with some missing. The sample contains fewer than 250,000 clones, over 75% of which appear only once. The sequencing sample was made of peripheral blood. The receptors were sampled from a woman aged 50 to 60 with acute or convalescent COVID-19. Both conserved end residues are part of each CDR3. D genes are given only for firm matches.

v_call,d_call,cdr3_aa
TRBV4-3,-,CASSQARTVKTEAFF
TRBV18,TRBD1,CASSPTGSSYGYTF
TRBV4-3,-,CASSQAVGDQPQHF
TRBV28,TRBD1,CASSPIGQGKEGYTF
TRBV5-8,TRBD2,CASSFRGRRTDTQYF
TRBV2,TRBD1,CASGSGTGGKAEKLFF
TRBV7-2,TRBD1,CASRSAGGSNYGYTF
TRBV19,TRBD1,CASSAGQGATGELFF
TRBV27,TRBD1,CASSRQGSGGEQFF
TRBV24-1,TRBD1,CATSVQGWKGYTF
TRBV5-4,TRBD2,CASSSPREAADTQYF
TRBV20-1,-,CSASTGFNQPQHF
TRBV9,TRBD1,CASSPGQGDGNQPQHF
TRBV15,TRBD2,CATSRDPTSGRGNEQFF
TRBV29-1,TRBD1,CSVNDRGPGQPQHF
TRBV6-5,-,CASNPDRLNQPQHF
TRBV2,-,CASSVSGEQFF
TRBV2,TRBD2,CASRGTRTSGGATGELFF
TRBV9,-,CASSASSSGNTIYF
TRBV15,-,CATSRDLAREQFF
TRBV19,-,CASSIDRNQETQYF
TRBV6-2/TRBV6-3,TRBD1,CASSRTGVGDYEQYF
TRBV28,-,CASSLTGELFF
TRBV5-5,TRBD2,CASSDQRTSFPNEQFF
TRBV7-2,TRBD2,CASSFAAGGPPYEQYF
TRBV27,TRBD1,CASSLPGQGLGAQYF
TRBV7-2,-,CASSLVRGTHEQYF
TRBV19,-,CASSQGYGANVLTF
TRBV19,-,CASSTTGYTVAKNIQYF
TRBV12-3/TRBV12-4,TRBD1,CASMFKGTGSERF
TRBV27,TRBD1,CVAGTGAYEQYF
TRBV3-1/TRBV3-2,-,CASSPKGGGTSNEQFF
TRBV4-3,TRBD1,CASSQDVPGQGSVPYEQYF
TRBV19,-,CASRTLTTTGTDTQYF
TRBV10-2,TRBD1,CASSRDRAYEQYF
TRBV9,-,CASSVLANEQFF
TRBV12-3/TRBV12-4,-,CASSRGDGRGYTF
TRBV30,-,CAWGDSRGQPQHF
TRBV5-1,TRBD2,CASSLDLAGGTDTQYF
TRBV5-4,TRBD1,CASSRQGAHEQYF
TRBV5-8,TRBD1,CASSLYHRGDGYTF
TRBV5-5,-,CASSPRWDSGVPSGETQYF
TRBV5-1,TRBD1,CASSSLTGDTDTQYF
TRBV21-1,-,CASSKGAGPQNYGYTF
TRBV27,-,CASWTAINYGYTF
TRBV9,-,CASSVDNSYGYTF
TRBV14,-,CASSHRLPQGGSPLHF
TRBV6-5,TRBD1,CASSKAFTGGYGYTF
TRBV6-2/TRBV6-3,-,CASSPTLYRGNQPQHF
TRBV19,-,CASSYRTNYGYTF
TRBV6-6,-,CASSALGRYNSPLHF